Listed below are T cell receptor beta chains from one sample, sequenced in a study of blood T cell repertoires in COVID-19. Only in-frame clones appear in the TCRdb table, and some are missing; sequencing was by immunoSEQ multiplex PCR. The sample has over 90,000 clones, about 91% seen once; the top ten hold roughly 4.3%. Material for sequencing was peripheral blood. Every receptor here comes from a man between 18 and 35 years old with acute or convalescent COVID-19. The conserved cysteine and the conserved F or W are not part of the CDR3 here.

CDR3 length	V gene	J gene	CDR3 protein
13	TRBV6-5	TRBJ1-3	ASSYSRGPGNTIY
12	TRBV14	TRBJ2-5	ASSQRWRQETQY
14	TRBV7-8	TRBJ1-2	ASSLRQGAPNYGYT
11	TRBV5-6	TRBJ1-5	ASSPRGNQPQH
16	TRBV1	TRBJ2-1	TSSHPSGGSSSYNEQF
12	TRBV6-1	TRBJ1-3	ASSDDRVINTIY
11	TRBV7-9	TRBJ1-1	ASSTQGNTEAF
12	TRBV27	TRBJ2-7	ASSSREGPYEQY
13	TRBV10-2	TRBJ2-1	ASSEVISYPNEQF
12	TRBV4-1	TRBJ1-2	ASSPETANYGYT
15	TRBV3-1/TRBV3-2	TRBJ1-2	ASSQDPPGTGVGGYT
14	TRBV10-1	TRBJ2-6	ASSESGGDGANVLT
11	TRBV5-1	TRBJ2-3	ASSLAAADTQY
12	TRBV11-2	TRBJ2-3	ASSGRVGTDTQY
14	TRBV5-8	TRBJ2-3	ASSLVDRGITDTQY
13	TRBV5-1	TRBJ2-2	ASSRTSGFVGELF
14	TRBV2	TRBJ1-1	ASSDPSVRLSTEAF
14	TRBV25-1	TRBJ1-1	ASSDSRGRMNTEAF
9	TRBV20-1	TRBJ2-1	SARGGNEQF
12	TRBV10-2	TRBJ1-2	ASPLRAGDYGYT
10	TRBV24-1	TRBJ2-5	ATSDSPGTQY
14	TRBV21-1	TRBJ2-7	ASSIVTGVIDYEQY
14	TRBV3-1/TRBV3-2	TRBJ1-3	ASSQARAGSGNTIY
13	TRBV5-1	TRBJ1-2	ASSAWPGEESGYT
13	TRBV18	TRBJ1-1	ASSLGPLGNTEAF
14	TRBV24-1	TRBJ2-2	ATSDSGTGNTGELF
10	TRBV18	TRBJ1-1	ASSPQRSEAF
12	TRBV5-1	TRBJ2-5	ASSLVGVEETQY
13	TRBV2	TRBJ1-6	ASSKAGSYNSPLH
14	TRBV25-1	TRBJ2-1	ASTSRTGRTYNEQF
12	TRBV2	TRBJ2-6	AGQGARGANVLT
18	TRBV4-2	TRBJ1-1	ASSQDHRTGGIFSNTEAF
13	TRBV2	TRBJ2-2	ASSETPANTGELF
17	TRBV10-3	TRBJ1-6	AAAVGQAPDSSYNSPLH
14	TRBV4-2	TRBJ1-5	ASSQGIQVLNQPQH